In this sample, the clone carrying this TCR beta chain turned up a few times. Its antigen is as yet unknown. The V gene's germline CDR1 is MNHEY and CDR2 SVGAGI. V lost 3 bases to trimming and J lost 0 bases, with 12 bases between them. The CDR3 extends over 15 amino acids. The sample belongs to a study of long-term antiretroviral therapy in people with HIV. Study outcomes and limitations: ART-treated samples gained diversity yet remained below transplant donor controls. HIV repertoire CDR3 lengths ranged less widely than those of controls.

Participants living with HIV all received treatment in the United States. Survey-level resolution applied to immunoSEQ assay v3.0. Clones were sequenced by immunoSEQ multiplex PCR, and TCRdb holds only the in-frame ones, with some missing. The sample comprises about 13,000 clones, 77% of which are singletons, and roughly a fifth rests with the top ten. Sequencing used unsorted PBMCs, obtained 1.3 years before starting antiretroviral therapy. The chain has TRBV6-5 and TRBJ2-7; possibly TRBD1 for D (5 bases). This sequence was found in a man aged 40-49 years with HIV. The CDR3 DNA sequence: TGTGCCAGCAGTTATTTTCAGGGAAGCTCCTACGAGCAGTACTTC. Encoded protein: CASSYFQGSSYEQYF.